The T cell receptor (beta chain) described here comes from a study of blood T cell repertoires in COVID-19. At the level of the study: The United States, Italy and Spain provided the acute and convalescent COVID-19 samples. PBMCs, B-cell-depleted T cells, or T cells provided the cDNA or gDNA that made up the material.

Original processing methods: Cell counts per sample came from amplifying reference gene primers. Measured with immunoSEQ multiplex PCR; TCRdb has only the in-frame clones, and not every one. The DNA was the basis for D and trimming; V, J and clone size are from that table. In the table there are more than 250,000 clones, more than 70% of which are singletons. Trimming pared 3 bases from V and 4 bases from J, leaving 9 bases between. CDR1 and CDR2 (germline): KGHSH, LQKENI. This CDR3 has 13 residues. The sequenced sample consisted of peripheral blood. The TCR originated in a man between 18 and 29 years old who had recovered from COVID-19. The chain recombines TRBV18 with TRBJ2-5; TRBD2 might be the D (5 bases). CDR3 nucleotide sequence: TGTGCCAGCTCACCCCGGGAAAGAGAGACCCAGTACTTC. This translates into CASSPRERETQYF.